Below, 19 T cell receptor beta chains from the same sample are listed, as sequenced in a study of beta chain features in type 1 diabetes. Findings and limits, study-wide: Moderate yet significant TCRB CDR3 shortening was seen in Type 1 diabetes patients in all four CD4+ subsets.

Their antigens remain unidentified. The sequenced template was cDNA made from the entire isolated RNA. Profiling relied on immunoSEQ multiplex PCR, and the TCRdb table lists in-frame clones only, not all of them. Of 140,000 or so clones listed, about 13% are singletons. The sequencing sample was made of central memory CD4+ T cells from blood. The receptors derive from a young man with type 1 diabetes.

This clone was observed a few times. The chain joins TRBV19 to TRBJ2-2; 8 bases line up with TRBD2. The germline CDR1 and CDR2 sequences are LNHDA and SQIVND (reference sequence). J was trimmed by 1 base and V by 6 bases; bases with no gene match: 7. This CDR3 comprises 16 residues. The CDR3 DNA reads TGTGCCAGTAGCTTCTCGCGGGGGGTGAACACCGGGGAGCTGTTTTTT. Protein product: CASSFSRGVNTGELFF.

This sequence joins TRBV5-1 and TRBJ2-7; D gene unclear. V dropped 1 base and J dropped 2 bases, with 10 bases sitting between them. The germline gives CDR1 SGHRS, CDR2 YFSETQ. The CDR3 is 14 amino acids. CDR3 residues: CASSLIGEAYEQYF. CDR3 bases: TGCGCCAGCAGCTTGATTGGGGAAGCCTACGAGCAGTACTTC.

V and J are TRBV15 and TRBJ1-5; D is perhaps TRBD1 (5 bases). Looked up from germline, CDR1 is LNHNV and CDR2 is YYDKDF (reference sequence). The CDR3 sequence is 16 residues long. V was clipped by 6 bases and J by 3 bases, with 18 bases between them. The CDR3 DNA reads as TGTGCCACCAGTTCGACAGCTCGGGGAGACAATCAGCCCCAGCATTTT. Amino acid sequence: CATSSTARGDNQPQHF.

About this clone: Other DNA sequences in this sample translate to the same CDR3. V and J are TRBV30 and TRBJ1-5; no definite D call. The CDR3 has 13 residues. The germline V gene encodes CDR1 GTSNPN and CDR2 SVGIG (reference sequence). V gave up 3 bases and J gave up 1 base, with 7 bases separating them. CDR3 coding DNA: TGTGCCTGGAGCGGACGGAGCAATCAGCCCCAGCATTTT. Protein: CAWSGRSNQPQHF.

Many counts were recorded for this clone. The rearrangement links TRBV5-6 to TRBJ1-6, with unresolved D. Trimming shortened V by 1 base and J by 9 bases, and 8 bases separated the two germline ends. The CDR3 is made up of 13 amino acids. The germline V gene has CDR1 SGHDT and CDR2 YYEEEE. The CDR3 sequence is CASSLNTISPLHF. The CDR3 DNA is TGTGCCAGCAGCTTGAATACGATTTCACCCCTCCACTTT.

This clone was picked up one time. The CDR3 protein is CASSAQASGNTIYF. As DNA, the CDR3 is TGTGCCAGCAGTGCACAGGCCTCTGGAAACACCATATATTTT. The chain has TRBV25-1 and TRBJ1-3; maybe TRBD1 (5 bases). Germline V gene data show CDR1 as MGHDK and CDR2 as SYGVNS. V was clipped by 4 bases and J by 0 bases, with 7 bases between them. The CDR3 covers 14 residues.

This clone was found a few times. The gene calls are TRBV2 and TRBJ2-5; perhaps TRBD1 as D (6 bases). Germline assignment: CDR1 SNHLY and CDR2 FYNNEI. The V end lost 4 bases, the J end lost 4 bases, and 19 bases lay between the germline ends. The CDR3 has 16 residues. The CDR3 region is CASSVQGPRGGETQYF. CDR3 nucleotides: TGTGCCAGCAGTGTCCAAGGGCCCCGAGGGGGAGAGACCCAGTACTTC. The variable domain in full, completed from reference TRBV2 and TRBJ2-5, reads EPEVTQTPSHQVTQMGQEVILRCVPISNHLYFYWYRQILGQKVEFLVSFYNNEISEKSEIFDDQFSVERPDGSNFTLKIRSTKLEDSAMYFCASSVQGPRGGETQYFGPGTRLLVL.

Note on this clone: This sample includes further DNA sequences coding for the same CDR3. The chain recombines TRBV28 with TRBJ2-7, with D unresolved. Per the germline V gene, CDR1 is MDHEN and CDR2 is SYDVKM. The V end lost 5 bases, the J end lost 4 bases, and 6 bases lay between the germline ends. CDR3 length: 11 residues. The CDR3 DNA reads as TGTGCCAGCAGTGATAGGTACGAGCAGTACTTC. This sequence encodes CASSDRYEQYF.

This clone showed up just a few times. The chain employs TRBV7-2 and TRBJ2-3, with 8 nucleotides matching TRBD2. This CDR3 is 16 amino acids long. The V segment lost 1 base and the J segment 2 bases; nucleotides outside the gene matches: 5. Germline V gene sequence: CDR1 SGHTA, CDR2 FQGNSA. CDR3 protein: CASSLGIAGPTDTQYF. CDR3 coding DNA: TGTGCCAGCAGCTTAGGGATAGCGGGGCCCACAGATACGCAGTATTTT.

This chain uses TRBV30 with TRBJ2-1; no reliable D call. From germline, CDR1 is GTSNPN and CDR2 SVGIG (reference sequence). Trimming left V 5 bases short and J 7 bases short, with 9 bases between. The CDR3 is 11 amino acids. CDR3 sequence (DNA): TGTGCCTGGTCTACCACGAATGAGCAGTTCTTC. It is translated as CAWSTTNEQFF.

The chain carries TRBV14 and TRBJ2-6, with D possibly being TRBD1 (6 bases). This CDR3 spans 19 amino acids. Between the trimmed V and J ends, which lost 4 bases and 0 bases, there was a span of 19 bases. Per germline, CDR1 SGHDN and CDR2 FVKESK. CDR3 loop: CASSPDSTGKPSGANVLTF. CDR3 bases: TGTGCCAGCAGCCCCGACTCGACAGGTAAACCCTCTGGGGCCAACGTCCTGACTTTC.

This chain links TRBV5-1 with TRBJ2-5; D call uncertain. Trimming cost V 0 bases and J 3 bases, with 15 bases left between them. The CDR3 extends over 16 amino acids. Germline V gene data show CDR1 as SGHRS and CDR2 as YFSETQ. CDR3 in amino acids: CASSLVGSVAKETQYF. The CDR3 bases are TGCGCCAGCAGCTTGGTAGGTTCAGTCGCCAAAGAGACCCAGTACTTC. The full variable domain, rest sourced from reference TRBV5-1 and TRBJ2-5, is KAGVTQTPRYLIKTRGQQVTLSCSPISGHRSVSWYQQTPGQGLQFLFEYFSETQRNKGNFPGRFSGRQFSNSRSEMNVSTLELGDSALYLCASSLVGSVAKETQYFGPGTRLLVL.

The chain combines TRBV29-1 with TRBJ2-3; 9 bases map to TRBD1. This CDR3 has 12 residues. CDR1 is SQVTM and CDR2 is ANQGSEA in the germline V gene. The DNA for the CDR3 is TGCGGCGGACAGGGGAGCACAGATACGCAGTATTTT. Its translation is CGGQGSTDTQYF.

The J gene is TRBJ1-2, the V gene TRBV6-5; tentatively, D is TRBD1 (5 bases). The CDR3 is 13 amino acids. Germline CDR1 is MNHEY and CDR2 is SVGAGI. V was cut by 6 bases and J by 8 bases, with 16 bases left in between. The CDR3, as DNA: TGTGCCAGCAGAACCGGGACCTACGTCGGCTACACCTTC. It is translated as CASRTGTYVGYTF.

This clone was counted ten times or more. V is TRBV4-1 and J is TRBJ1-4; a possible D gene is TRBD1 (5 bases). CDR1 is MGHRA, CDR2 YSYEKL, per germline. Trimming shortened V by 3 bases and J by 8 bases, and 16 bases separated the two germline ends. This CDR3 is 15 amino acids long. The CDR3 loop reads CASSHRDGPREKLFF. The DNA for the CDR3 is TGCGCCAGCAGCCACCGGGACGGGCCTCGGGAAAAACTGTTTTTT.

This clone was detected a few times. V usage is TRBV11-2 and J usage is TRBJ2-5; D remains unclear. CDR3 length: 13 residues. Germline CDR1 reads SGHAT; CDR2 reads FQNNGV. The V end was cut by 2 bases, the J end by 5 bases, with 9 bases between. The CDR3 loop reads CASSLNMGETQYF. The CDR3 DNA follows: TGTGCCAGCAGCTTAAATATGGGGGAGACCCAGTACTTC. Combining the CDR3 with reference TRBV11-2 and TRBJ2-5 gives the whole variable domain EAGVAQSPRYKIIEKRQSVAFWCNPISGHATLYWYQQILGQGPKLLIQFQNNGVVDDSQLPKDRFSAERLKGVDSTLKIQPAKLEDSAVYLCASSLNMGETQYFGPGTRLLVL.

This clone was counted a few times. The chain uses TRBV5-1 and TRBJ2-2; D is unclear. Looked up from germline, CDR1 is SGHRS and CDR2 is YFSETQ. With 4 bases removed from V and 5 bases from J, the gap between germline ends came to 15 bases. The CDR3 loop spans 15 amino acids. CDR3 protein: CASSQTAFETGELFF. The CDR3 nucleotides read TGCGCCAGCAGCCAGACGGCTTTTGAGACCGGGGAGCTGTTTTTT.

This clone was seen only a few times. The chain couples TRBV4-2 to TRBJ2-2, with 7 bases fitting TRBD1. Trimming removed 1 base from V and 2 bases from J; junction bases left unmatched: 4. The CDR3 contains 16 residues. Looked up from germline, CDR1 is LGHNA and CDR2 is YNFKEQ. This CDR3 reads CASSQGGTANTGELFF. CDR3 sequence (DNA): TGTGCCAGCAGCCAAGGAGGGACAGCTAACACCGGGGAGCTGTTTTTT.

V is TRBV29-1 and J is TRBJ2-1; 13 bases match TRBD2. From germline, CDR1 is SQVTM and CDR2 ANQGSEA. There are 16 residues in the CDR3. The J segment lost 4 bases and the V segment lost 6 bases, leaving 9 bases of the junction unmatched. The CDR3, as DNA: TGCAGCGTGGGGGGACTAGCGGGGCGCTCTTACAATGAGCAGTTCTTC. Amino acids: CSVGGLAGRSYNEQFF.